This TCR beta chain was sequenced in a study of blood T cell repertoires in COVID-19. Overall study: Sites in the United States, Italy and Spain provided acute and convalescent COVID-19 samples. T cells, B-cell-depleted T cells, or PBMCs provided the cDNA or gDNA that served as material.

Original processing notes: How many nucleated cells were present was estimated from reference gene primer amplification. Method: immunoSEQ multiplex PCR; TCRdb's copy keeps in-frame clones and lacks some. The V and J calls and clone size were taken over from that table, and D and trimming were inferred from the DNA. The repertoire has fewer than 85,000 clones, approximately 84% of them found once; the top ten carry around 27%. Germline V gene lookup returns CDR1 SQVTM and CDR2 ANQGSEA. V was clipped by 4 bases and J by 4 bases, with 10 bases between them. The CDR3 is 12 residues long. The specimen was peripheral blood. This chain uses TRBV29-1 with TRBJ1-2; D is undetermined. The receptor was isolated from a human donor in a cohort sampled during active COVID-19. The CDR3 DNA sequence: TGCAGCGTTGTCGGTGAATCCTATGGCTACACCTTC. Protein sequence: CSVVGESYGYTF.